This T cell receptor (beta chain) derives from a study of CD8+ T cells in alopecia areata. Findings and limits, study-wide: TCR sharing was clearer in mice than between patients, perhaps partly owing to patient HLA diversity. Clonality exceeded that of normal scalp in lesional scalp, most notably in alopecia totalis/universalis.

The V gene's germline CDR1 is SQVTM and CDR2 ANQGSEA. V was pared by 4 bases and J by 4 bases, with 9 bases of the junction left unmatched. The CDR3 spans 14 residues. RNA extraction was followed by reverse transcription into cDNA, which acted as the sequencing template. The data were produced by immunoSEQ multiplex PCR, yet TCRdb's version contains in-frame clones alone and is incomplete. The sample has 93,000 or so clones, 45% to 60% seen once. About this clone: Antigen specificity is unknown.

Isolation of CD4+ and CD8+ T cells from PBMCs was achieved by sorting. Sequencing used CD4+ T cells sorted from blood. This chain joins TRBV29-1 and TRBJ1-1, with 7 bases lining up with TRBD1. The clonotype originates from a human donor in good health. CDR3 in amino acids: CSVAPRGVGTEAFF. DNA of the CDR3: TGCAGCGTTGCCCCCAGGGGGGTAGGCACTGAAGCTTTCTTT. Full variable domain (outside the CDR3, taken from reference TRBV29-1 and TRBJ1-1): SAVISQKPSRDICQRGTSLTIQCQVDSQVTMMFWYRQQPGQSLTLIATANQGSEATYESGFVIDKFPISRPNLTFSTLTVSNMSPEDSSIYLCSVAPRGVGTEAFFGQGTRLTVV.